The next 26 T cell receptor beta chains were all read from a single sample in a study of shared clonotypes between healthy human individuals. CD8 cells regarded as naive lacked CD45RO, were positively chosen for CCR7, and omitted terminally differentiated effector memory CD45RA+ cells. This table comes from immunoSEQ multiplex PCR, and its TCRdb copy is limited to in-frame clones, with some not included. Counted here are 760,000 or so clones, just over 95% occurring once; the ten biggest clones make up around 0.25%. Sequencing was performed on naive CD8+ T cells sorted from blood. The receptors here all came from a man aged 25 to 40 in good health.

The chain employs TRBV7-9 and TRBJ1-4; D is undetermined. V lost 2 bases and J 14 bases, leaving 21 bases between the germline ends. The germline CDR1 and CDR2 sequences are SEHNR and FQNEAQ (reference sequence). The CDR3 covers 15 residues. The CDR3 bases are TGTGCCAGCAGCTTATCAGCCTCCGGAAAGAATAGGCTGTTTTTT. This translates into CASSLSASGKNRLFF.

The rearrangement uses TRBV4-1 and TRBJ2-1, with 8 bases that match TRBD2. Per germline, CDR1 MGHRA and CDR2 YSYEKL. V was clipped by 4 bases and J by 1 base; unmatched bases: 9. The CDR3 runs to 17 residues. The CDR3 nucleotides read TGCGCCAGCAGCCGCAAGGGCAGCGGGAGTTCCTACAATGAGCAGTTCTTC. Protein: CASSRKGSGSSYNEQFF.

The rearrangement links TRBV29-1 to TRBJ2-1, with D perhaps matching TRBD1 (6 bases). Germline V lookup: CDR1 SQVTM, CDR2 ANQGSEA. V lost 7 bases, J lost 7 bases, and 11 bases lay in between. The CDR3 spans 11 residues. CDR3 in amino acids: CSAERGNEQFF. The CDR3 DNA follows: TGCAGCGCCGAAAGGGGGAATGAGCAGTTCTTC.

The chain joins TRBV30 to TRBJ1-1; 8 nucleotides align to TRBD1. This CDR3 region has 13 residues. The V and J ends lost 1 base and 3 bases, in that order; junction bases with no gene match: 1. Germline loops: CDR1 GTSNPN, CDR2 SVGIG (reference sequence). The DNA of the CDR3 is TGTGCCTGGAGTGACAGGGGGTACACTGAAGCTTTCTTT. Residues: CAWSDRGYTEAFF.

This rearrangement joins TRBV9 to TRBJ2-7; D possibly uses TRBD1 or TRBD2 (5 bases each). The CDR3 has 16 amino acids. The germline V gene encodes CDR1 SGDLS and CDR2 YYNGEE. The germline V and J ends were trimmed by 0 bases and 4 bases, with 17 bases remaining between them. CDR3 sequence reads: CASSVVAGAPYYEQYF. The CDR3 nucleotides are TGTGCCAGCAGCGTAGTAGCCGGGGCGCCTTATTACGAGCAGTACTTC.

The CDR3 nucleotides are TGTGCCAGCAGTGAATTTGGGGAATCTTTCTCCTACGAGCAGTACTTC. As protein: CASSEFGESFSYEQYF. The chain uses TRBV6-1 and TRBJ2-7; D remains unclear. CDR3 length equals 16 residues. CDR1 and CDR2 (germline): MNHNS, SASEGT. With 2 bases removed from V and 0 bases from J, the gap between germline ends came to 14 bases.

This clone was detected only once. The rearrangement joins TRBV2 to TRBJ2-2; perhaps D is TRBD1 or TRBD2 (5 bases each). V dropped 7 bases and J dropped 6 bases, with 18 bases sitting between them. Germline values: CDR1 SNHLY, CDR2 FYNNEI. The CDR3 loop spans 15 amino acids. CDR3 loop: CASNGAGSSAGELFF. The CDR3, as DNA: TGTGCCAGCAACGGGGCAGGGTCGAGCGCCGGGGAGCTGTTTTTT.

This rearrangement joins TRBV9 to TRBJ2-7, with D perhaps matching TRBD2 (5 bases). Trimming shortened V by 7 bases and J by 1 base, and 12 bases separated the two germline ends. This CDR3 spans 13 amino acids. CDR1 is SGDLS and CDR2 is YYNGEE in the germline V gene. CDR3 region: CASASRESYEQYF. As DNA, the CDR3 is TGTGCCAGCGCTTCCCGGGAATCCTACGAGCAGTACTTC. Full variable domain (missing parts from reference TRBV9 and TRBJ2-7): DSGVTQTPKHLITATGQRVTLRCSPRSGDLSVYWYQQSLDQGLQFLIQYYNGEERAKGNILERFSAQQFPDLHSELNLSSLELGDSALYFCASASRESYEQYFGPGTRLTVT.

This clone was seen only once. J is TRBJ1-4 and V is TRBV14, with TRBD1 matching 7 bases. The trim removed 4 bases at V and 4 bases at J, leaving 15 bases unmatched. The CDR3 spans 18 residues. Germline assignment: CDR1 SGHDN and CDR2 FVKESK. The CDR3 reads CASSLSLLRQGHNEKLFF. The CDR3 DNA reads TGTGCCAGCAGCCTATCCTTACTGAGACAGGGACATAATGAAAAACTGTTTTTT.

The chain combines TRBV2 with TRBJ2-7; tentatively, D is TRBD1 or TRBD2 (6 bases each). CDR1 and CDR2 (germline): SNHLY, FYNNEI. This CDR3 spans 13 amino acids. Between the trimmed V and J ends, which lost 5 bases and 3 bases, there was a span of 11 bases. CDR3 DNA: TGTGCCAGCAGTTGGAGGGGGAACTACGAGCAGTACTTC. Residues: CASSWRGNYEQYF.

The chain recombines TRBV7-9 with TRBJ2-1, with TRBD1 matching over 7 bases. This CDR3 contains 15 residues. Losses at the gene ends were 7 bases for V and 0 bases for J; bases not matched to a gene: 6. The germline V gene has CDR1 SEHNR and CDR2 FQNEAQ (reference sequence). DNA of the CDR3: TGTGCCAGCACACTCCGGGACAGCTCCTACAATGAGCAGTTCTTC. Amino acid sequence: CASTLRDSSYNEQFF.

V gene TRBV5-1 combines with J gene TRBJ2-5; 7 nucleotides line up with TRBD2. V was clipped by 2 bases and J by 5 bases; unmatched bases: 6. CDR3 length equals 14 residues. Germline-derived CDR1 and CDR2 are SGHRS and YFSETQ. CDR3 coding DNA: TGCGCCAGCAGCTTTTGGGGGGGAACGGAGACCCAGTACTTC. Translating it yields CASSFWGGTETQYF.

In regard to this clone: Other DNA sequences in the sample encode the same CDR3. The CDR3 DNA follows: TGTGCCAGCAGGGGGTCGGCCTACGAGCAGTACTTC. Its protein is CASRGSAYEQYF. The chain uses TRBV2 and TRBJ2-7; D gene ambiguous. Between the trimmed V and J ends, which lost 6 bases and 2 bases, there was a span of 8 bases. Germline V CDR1 and CDR2: SNHLY, FYNNEI. CDR3 length: 12 amino acids.

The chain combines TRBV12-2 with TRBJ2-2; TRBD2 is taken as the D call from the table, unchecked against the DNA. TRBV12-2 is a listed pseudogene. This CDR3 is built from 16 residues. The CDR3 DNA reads TGTGCAAGTCGCTTATCTCGCGGGAGGGCCTCCGGGGAGCTGTTTTTT. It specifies CASRLSRGRASGELFF.

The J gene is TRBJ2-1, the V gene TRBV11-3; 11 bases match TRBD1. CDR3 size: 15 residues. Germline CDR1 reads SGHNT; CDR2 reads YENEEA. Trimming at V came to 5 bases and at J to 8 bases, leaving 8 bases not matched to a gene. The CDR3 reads CASSPGQGGLDEQFF. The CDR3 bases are TGTGCCAGCAGCCCGGGACAGGGGGGTTTAGATGAGCAGTTCTTC.

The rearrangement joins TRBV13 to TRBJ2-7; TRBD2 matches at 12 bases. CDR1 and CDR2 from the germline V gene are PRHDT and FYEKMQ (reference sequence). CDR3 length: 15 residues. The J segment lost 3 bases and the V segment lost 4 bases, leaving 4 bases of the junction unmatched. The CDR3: CASSSWTSGNYEQYF. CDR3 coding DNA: TGTGCCAGCAGCTCCTGGACTAGCGGGAACTACGAGCAGTACTTC.

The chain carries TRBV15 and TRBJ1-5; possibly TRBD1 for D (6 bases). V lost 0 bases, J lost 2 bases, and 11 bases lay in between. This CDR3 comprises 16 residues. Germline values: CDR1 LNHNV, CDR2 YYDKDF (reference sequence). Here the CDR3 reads CATSRDLAGGNQPQHF. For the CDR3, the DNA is TGTGCCACCAGCAGAGATCTGGCAGGGGGCAATCAGCCCCAGCATTTT.

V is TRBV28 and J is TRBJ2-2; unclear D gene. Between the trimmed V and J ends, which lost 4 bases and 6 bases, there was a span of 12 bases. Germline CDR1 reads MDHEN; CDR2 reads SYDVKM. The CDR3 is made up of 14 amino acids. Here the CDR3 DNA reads TGTGCCAGCAGTTATACGAGTACCGCCGGGGAGCTGTTTTTT. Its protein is CASSYTSTAGELFF.

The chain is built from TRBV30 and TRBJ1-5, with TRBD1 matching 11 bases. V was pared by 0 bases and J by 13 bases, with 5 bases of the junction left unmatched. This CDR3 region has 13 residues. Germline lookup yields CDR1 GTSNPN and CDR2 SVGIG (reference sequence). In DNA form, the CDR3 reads TGTGCCTGGAGTGTGGGGACAGGGGGGTTTCAGCATTTT. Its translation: CAWSVGTGGFQHF.

CDR3 nucleotide sequence: TGTGCCAGCAGCCTTCATGAGGGGGCCTACAATGAGCAGTTCTTC. As protein: CASSLHEGAYNEQFF. The chain couples TRBV7-7 to TRBJ2-1; weak D call: TRBD1 (6 bases). The CDR3 is 15 residues long. V was shortened by 5 bases and J by 2 bases, with 13 bases between the two germline ends. The V gene's germline CDR1 is SSHAT and CDR2 FNYEAQ (reference sequence).

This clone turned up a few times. The CDR3 DNA reads as TGTGCCAGCAGCCCGGGGGGGAATGAGCAGTTCTTC. It yields the protein CASSPGGNEQFF. This rearrangement joins TRBV7-9 to TRBJ2-1; 8 nucleotides line up with TRBD2. The germline CDR1 and CDR2 sequences are SEHNR and FQNEAQ (reference sequence). V was clipped by 5 bases and J by 7 bases; unmatched bases: 1. This CDR3 is built from 12 residues. Full variable domain (missing parts from reference TRBV7-9 and TRBJ2-1): DTGVSQNPRHKITKRGQNVTFRCDPISEHNRLYWYRQTLGQGPEFLTYFQNEAQLEKSRLLSDRFSAERPKGSFSTLEIQRTEQGDSAMYLCASSPGGNEQFFGPGTRLTVL.

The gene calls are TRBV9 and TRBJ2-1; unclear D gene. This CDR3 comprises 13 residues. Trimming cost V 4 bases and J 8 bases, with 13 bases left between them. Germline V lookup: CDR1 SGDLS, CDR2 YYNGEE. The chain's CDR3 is CASSPWFQDEQFF. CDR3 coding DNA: TGTGCCAGCAGCCCGTGGTTCCAGGATGAGCAGTTCTTC.

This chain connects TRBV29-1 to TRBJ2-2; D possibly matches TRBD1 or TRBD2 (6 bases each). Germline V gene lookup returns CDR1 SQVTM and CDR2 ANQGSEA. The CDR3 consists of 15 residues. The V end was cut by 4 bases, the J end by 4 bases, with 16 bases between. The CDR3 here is CSVGLVPGATGELFF. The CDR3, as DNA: TGCAGCGTTGGACTAGTCCCGGGGGCCACCGGGGAGCTGTTTTTT.

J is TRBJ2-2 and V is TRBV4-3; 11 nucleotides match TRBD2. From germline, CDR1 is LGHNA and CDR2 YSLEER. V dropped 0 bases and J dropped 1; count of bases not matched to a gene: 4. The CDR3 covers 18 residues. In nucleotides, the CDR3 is TGCGCCAGCAGCCAAGATCGGGGACTAGCGGAGAACACCGGGGAGCTGTTTTTT. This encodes CASSQDRGLAENTGELFF.

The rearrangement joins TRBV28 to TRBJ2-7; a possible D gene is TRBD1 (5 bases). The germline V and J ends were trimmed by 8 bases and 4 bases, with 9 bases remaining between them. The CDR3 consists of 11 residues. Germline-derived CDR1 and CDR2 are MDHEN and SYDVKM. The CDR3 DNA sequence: TGTGCCAGCGGTAAGGGGTACGAGCAGTACTTC. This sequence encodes CASGKGYEQYF.

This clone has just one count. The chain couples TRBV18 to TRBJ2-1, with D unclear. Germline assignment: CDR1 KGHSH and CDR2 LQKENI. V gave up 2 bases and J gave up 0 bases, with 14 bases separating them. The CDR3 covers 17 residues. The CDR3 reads CASSPEVAGFSYNEQFF. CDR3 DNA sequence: TGTGCCAGCTCACCAGAGGTGGCCGGTTTCTCCTACAATGAGCAGTTCTTC.